Listed below are T cell receptor beta chains from one sample, sequenced in a study of CD8 T cells in Susac syndrome. One entry per CDR3 protein results from TCRdb running MiXCR on the immunoSEQ multiplex PCR reads. Of approximately 190,000 distinct CDR3 sequences in the sample, over 90% were seen once. The specimen sequenced was CD8+ T cells from PBMCs. Receptors originate from a human donor with Susac syndrome. Each CDR3 is given with its conserved first and last residue. A D gene is named only where the DNA matches it firmly. Size is stated for part of the rows, as once, few or many counts, or as a class when the clone is expanded.

>TRBJ2-3|TRBV4-2|.|.
CASSQDLGAGINTQYF
TGTGCCAGCAGCCAAGATCTAGGGGCGGGCATAAATACGCAGTATTTT
>TRBJ1-5|TRBV30|.|.
CAWSVNSVGNQPQHF
TGTGCCTGGAGTGTAAACAGTGTCGGCAATCAGCCCCAGCATTTT
>TRBJ1-5|TRBV27|.|.
CASSLTANQPQHF
TGTGCCAGCAGTTTAACCGCTAATCAGCCCCAGCATTTT
>TRBJ2-2|TRBV9|.|TRBD1
CASSPGTANTGELFF
TGTGCCAGCAGTCCTGGGACAGCGAACACCGGGGAGCTGTTTTTT
>TRBJ2-1|TRBV15|.|.
CATSRELDFDEQFF
TGTGCCACCAGCAGAGAATTGGATTTCGATGAGCAGTTCTTC
>TRBJ1-2|TRBV13|once|TRBD1
CASSLDRTGGGYTF
TGTGCCAGCAGCTTAGACCGGACAGGGGGTGGCTACACCTTC
>TRBJ1-5|TRBV5-8|.|.
CASSLLRNQPQHF
TGTGCCAGCAGCTTGCTAAGAAATCAGCCCCAGCATTTT
>TRBJ2-1|TRBV3-1|.|TRBD2
CASSQGLAGENEQFF
TGTGCCAGCAGCCAGGGACTAGCGGGAGAAAATGAGCAGTTCTTC
>TRBJ1-2|TRBV5-1|.|TRBD1
CASRQGSDGYTF
TGCGCCAGTAGACAGGGATCGGATGGCTACACCTTC
>TRBJ1-5|TRBV4-1|.|TRBD1
CARRQGSQPQHF
TGCGCCAGGAGACAGGGAAGCCAGCCCCAGCATTTT
>TRBJ2-3|TRBV10-3|.|.
CAISESTVSGTDTQYF
TGTGCCATCAGTGAGTCTACTGTGAGCGGCACAGATACGCAGTATTTT
>TRBJ2-2|TRBV15|.|.
CATSRVAGSAVGHNTGELFF
TGTGCCACCAGCAGGGTGGCGGGGTCGGCCGTCGGTCACAACACCGGGGAGCTGTTTTTT
>TRBJ2-7|TRBV11-2|.|.
CASSFDVTAVLEYF
TGTGCCAGCAGCTTTGACGTAACAGCGGTTCTGGAGTACTTC
>TRBJ1-2|TRBV5-1|.|TRBD1
CASSPRGGGNYGYTF
TGCGCCAGCAGCCCCCGTGGAGGGGGCAACTATGGCTACACCTTC
>TRBJ2-7|TRBV4-1|.|.
CASSQVYGGKSSYEQYF
TGCGCCAGCAGCCAAGTTTATGGGGGCAAAAGCTCCTACGAGCAGTACTTC
>TRBJ1-1|TRBV18|.|.
CASSPHPGNTEAFF
TGTGCCAGCTCACCACATCCAGGGAACACTGAAGCTTTCTTT
>TRBJ2-3|TRBV4-2|.|.
CASSQIVGGSTDTQYF
TGTGCCAGCAGCCAAATAGTGGGTGGGAGCACAGATACGCAGTATTTT
>TRBJ2-3|TRBV3-1|.|.
CASSLGGGTDTQYF
TGTGCCAGCAGTTTGGGAGGAGGAACAGATACGCAGTATTTT
>TRBJ2-7|TRBV10-3|once|TRBD1
CAITPTGDEQYF
TGTGCCATCACCCCGACAGGGGACGAGCAGTACTTC
>TRBJ1-1|TRBV20-1|.|.
CSANRGSENTEAFF
TGCAGTGCTAATAGAGGTTCGGAGAACACTGAAGCTTTCTTT
>TRBJ1-2|TRBV6-5|.|.
CASSALPLVEDGYTF
TGTGCCAGCAGTGCTCTCCCCTTAGTGGAGGATGGCTACACCTTC
>TRBJ1-2|TRBV28|.|TRBD1
CASSTGDSFNYGYTF
TGTGCCAGCAGTACGGGGGACAGCTTTAACTATGGCTACACCTTC
>TRBJ2-2|TRBV9|.|TRBD2
CASSTRVREALTGELFF
TGTGCCAGCAGCACGAGAGTACGGGAGGCCCTCACCGGGGAGCTGTTTTTT
>TRBJ1-1|TRBV20-1|.|.
CSAPGGGNTEAFF
TGCAGTGCTCCAGGCGGGGGGAACACTGAAGCTTTCTTT
>TRBJ2-1|TRBV7-7|once|TRBD1
CASSIGTGGLDEQFF
TGTGCTAGCAGCATCGGGACAGGGGGCCTCGATGAGCAGTTCTTC
>TRBJ2-1|TRBV7-9|.|TRBD2
CASSSLAGGPEQFF
TGTGCCAGCAGCTCACTAGCGGGAGGCCCCGAGCAGTTCTTC
>TRBJ2-7|TRBV7-3|.|TRBD1
CASSIQGGEQYF
TGTGCCAGCAGCATACAGGGGGGCGAGCAGTACTTC
>TRBJ1-2|TRBV4-1|.|.
CASRPVTRGQNGYTF
TGCGCCAGCAGACCTGTAACCCGGGGGCAAAATGGCTACACCTTC
>TRBJ2-1|TRBV7-9|.|.
CASSLSVDEQFF
TGTGCCAGCAGCCTTAGCGTGGATGAGCAGTTCTTC
>TRBJ1-1|TRBV6-5|.|TRBD1
CASRDRGGTEAFF
TGTGCCAGCAGAGACAGGGGGGGCACTGAAGCTTTCTTT
>TRBJ1-1|TRBV9|few|TRBD1
CASSVGQPNTEAFF
TGTGCCAGCAGCGTGGGACAGCCGAACACTGAAGCTTTCTTT
>TRBJ2-7|TRBV25-1|.|TRBD1
CASSESPGTAYEQYF
TGTGCCAGCAGTGAATCTCCCGGGACAGCCTACGAGCAGTACTTC
>TRBJ2-1|TRBV24-1|.|.
CATSDLTGREQFF
TGTGCCACCAGTGATTTGACGGGAAGGGAGCAGTTCTTC
>TRBJ2-7|TRBV2|once|.
CASSEADSYEQYF
TGTGCCAGCAGTGAAGCTGATTCCTACGAGCAGTACTTC
>TRBJ2-1|TRBV7-9|once|TRBD2
CASSLAPSGGRYNEQFF
TGTGCCAGCAGCTTAGCCCCTAGCGGGGGCCGTTACAATGAGCAGTTCTTC
>TRBJ1-2|TRBV3-1|.|TRBD1
CASSQAAGGSSGYTF
TGTGCCAGCAGCCAAGCCGCAGGGGGATCGAGTGGCTACACCTTC
>TRBJ2-3|TRBV11-2|.|TRBD2
CASSLGTSATTDTQYF
TGTGCCAGCAGCTTAGGTACTAGCGCGACCACAGATACGCAGTATTTT